The text below deals with one T cell receptor beta chain. This clonotype has a count of ten or more. The antigen it recognizes is unknown. Base-call qualities are not available, and no considerably larger clone is one nucleotide away. PBMCs were isolated by Ficoll-Paque density gradient centrifugation. Based on the germline V gene, the CDR1 and CDR2 sequences are MNHNS and SASEGT. V lost 6 bases and J lost 7 bases; the stretch between them is 19 bases long. The CDR3 measures 15 amino acids from cysteine to phenylalanine. Only CDR3 DNA remains: 45 bases, in frame from the first base. These data come from a study of T-cell memory formation after mild COVID-19 (dated by TCRdb to the early 2020s). About the investigation overall: TCR sequence clusters from the two donors were largely donor specific. The cohort was made up of two young adult volunteers, one female and one male, who were previously healthy. Longitudinal TCRalpha and TCRbeta repertoire sequencing tracked T-cell clones expanding and contracting after mild COVID-19 in a couple of donors. Findings and caveats that apply to the study as a whole: The detection of some responding clones in pre-infection memory suggests that pre-existing cross-reactive memory T cells joined the SARS-CoV-2 response. Only a couple of mild cases were covered in the study, and larger cohorts including severe cases with pre-infection samples were considered necessary. Contracting CD4+ clones were found mainly in CM and EM memory subsets, while CD8+ clones were enriched in EMRA. Whether the second-wave clones peaking on day 37 were SARS-CoV-2 specific was not confirmed. From day 15 to 85, contracting clones showed balanced CD4/CD8 phenotypes, whereas a second wave of clones that expanded from day 15 to 37 leaned towards CD4+.

The sequencing machine was an Illumina NovaSeq 6000. TCRalpha and TCRbeta cDNA libraries were constructed by 5'RACE with constant-segment primers, with sample barcodes and unique molecular identifiers being introduced. RNA was extracted from every sample with Trizol reagent. The libraries were amplified in two PCR steps, and the second step added a second sample barcode and Illumina TruSeq adapters. Libraries were sequenced on an Illumina NovaSeq with 2 x 150 bp paired-end reads. The source study handled its data this way. Demultiplexing of reads and collapsing into UMI-guided consensus sequences were performed with migec v1.2.7. Using mixcr v2.1.11, the UMI consensuses were aligned to TRA and TRB V and J templates and assembled into clonotypes. Clonotypes were classified as expanded or contracted when called significant by both edgeR and NoisET, with noise models trained on biological replicates. For edgeR calls, the cutoffs were a false discovery rate-adjusted p below 0.01 and a log2 fold-change threshold of 1. As an exploratory analysis of dynamics, max-normalized trajectories of the 1000 most abundant clonotypes were examined with PCA combined with hierarchical clustering. Separately sequenced CD4+ and CD8+ repertoires were used to assign the CD4 or CD8 phenotype of responding clones. Using fastp at Q25 and MiXCR, TCRdb reprocessed the public reads and kept productive beta chains. CDR3 protein sequences are deduplicated, and each keeps its most common genes and DNA. These V and J calls rely on TCRdb rather than the paper's analysis. For this sample the table gives just under 50,000 distinct CDR3 sequences, of which around 10% were detected only once. The ten largest clones represent about 24% of the sample.

This TCR came from a man aged 18 to 29 who had mild COVID-19 (a few samples of this study predate the infection). The sample titles of this study are shuffled in the database, so cell type and time point are left out; the donor was told from shared clones. The sequence links TRBV6-1 to TRBJ2-1, with the D segment identity uncertain. Sequenced material: PBMCs or a T cell subset sorted from them (not recorded which). The DNA reads as follows: TGTGCCAGCAGGGAGCAGCTGGCTACCGGGAATGAGCAGTTCTTC. Its protein product is CASREQLATGNEQFF.